The clone carrying this T cell receptor beta chain was seen a single time. The antigen remains undetermined. These data belong to a study of shared clonotypes between healthy human individuals. Study-level points and caveats: The donor pool, a small one, limited the genetic and exposure-history diversity represented.

The V gene's germline CDR1 is MRHNA and CDR2 SNTAGT. The CDR3 consists of 16 residues. J gave up 5 bases and V 4 bases, and 11 bases lay outside the gene matches. Researchers ran the assay at a deep level. It was on ten immunoSEQ deep assay plates that unsorted PBMC DNA was sequenced. The data were produced by immunoSEQ multiplex PCR, yet TCRdb's version contains in-frame clones alone and is incomplete. The sample lists 450,000 to 500,000 clones; 60% to 80% were seen once. Sequencing input: PBMCs. The clonotype originates from a woman in her thirties or forties in good health. Some clones in this sample may be carry-over from other donors' samples. The J gene is TRBJ2-7, the V gene TRBV6-4; 10 bases map to TRBD2. CDR3 amino acids: CASSVSSGSGSHEQYF. The CDR3 coding sequence is TGTGCCAGCAGTGTGTCTAGCGGGAGTGGGTCCCACGAGCAGTACTTC.